This T cell receptor beta chain was recorded in a study of blood T cell repertoires in COVID-19. Across the whole study: Acute and convalescent COVID-19 samples came from the United States, Italy and Spain. T cells, B-cell-depleted T cells, or PBMCs supplied cDNA or gDNA.

Original handling: Researchers report that nucleated cell counts were estimated from reference gene primer amplification. Sequenced by immunoSEQ multiplex PCR; TCRdb stores in-frame clones only, minus some. Clone size and the V and J calls come from that table; the DNA yielded D and trimming. The table includes under 400,000 clones, around 90% detected once. This clone was observed a single time. Looked up from germline, CDR1 is SGDLS and CDR2 is YYNGEE. This CDR3 is 15 amino acids long. V lost 4 bases to trimming and J lost 0 bases, with 13 bases between them. This TCR came from a woman in her sixties with COVID-19, enrolled during active disease. The material sequenced was peripheral blood. V and J are TRBV9 and TRBJ1-1; the D gene is possibly TRBD1 (5 bases). CDR3 amino acids: CASSHAGEMNTEAFF. The DNA of the CDR3 is TGTGCCAGCAGCCACGCGGGGGAGATGAACACTGAAGCTTTCTTT.